Below, one TCR beta chain is given with its context. Methods used by the authors: The authors estimated nucleated cell counts from reference gene primer amplification. TCRdb's table, derived via immunoSEQ multiplex PCR, lists solely in-frame clones and lacks some. V and J calls and clone size are given by that table; D and trimming were obtained from the DNA. The sample holds 360,000 or so clones, roughly four fifths seen once. This sample was taken from a study of blood T cell repertoires in COVID-19. Whole-study context: From T cells, B-cell-depleted T cells, or PBMCs came the material, which was cDNA or gDNA.

Deletions cut 9 bases from V and 5 bases from J, with 16 bases between. CDR3 length: 14 residues. The germline V gene encodes CDR1 SGHTA and CDR2 FQGNSA. The sequencing sample was made of PBMCs or T cells enriched from blood (not recorded which). The TCR sequence derives from a woman aged 45-65 years who had recovered from COVID-19. V usage is TRBV7-2 and J usage is TRBJ2-2; perhaps TRBD1 as D (6 bases). CDR3 residues: CASPTLQGTGELFF. The CDR3, as DNA: TGTGCCAGTCCCACTCTACAGGGAACCGGGGAGCTGTTTTTT.